This entry lists 32 T cell receptor beta chains sequenced from one sample in a study of PD-L1 blockade in urothelial cancer. Time point given: pretreatment peripheral blood. TCRdb's table, derived via immunoSEQ multiplex PCR, lists solely in-frame clones and lacks some. The sample holds more than 90,000 clones; around 87% are singletons and the top ten take roughly 2%. The specimen was PBMCs, collected around atezolizumab (anti-PD-L1) treatment. Receptors were obtained from a man aged 55 to 69 with urothelial cancer.

The V call is TRBV10-3, the J call TRBJ1-2, with TRBD1 matching over 7 bases. This CDR3 is 14 amino acids long. The germline V gene encodes CDR1 ENHRY and CDR2 SYGVKD. V shed 5 bases and J 3 bases; nucleotides not matched to a gene: 6. CDR3 nucleotides: TGTGCCATCAGTAGAGAGGGGGCGGACTATGGCTACACCTTC. Its protein is CAISREGADYGYTF.

The chain uses TRBV5-1 and TRBJ2-7; unclear D gene. V lost 4 bases, J lost 5 bases, and 16 bases lay in between. The germline CDR1 and CDR2 sequences are SGHRS and YFSETQ. CDR3 size: 14 residues. The CDR3 sequence is CASSPGRLRDEQYF. For the CDR3, the DNA is TGCGCCAGCAGCCCCGGCCGGCTTCGGGACGAGCAGTACTTC.

The chain links TRBV4-1 to TRBJ2-7, with D perhaps TRBD2 (6 bases). Trimming stripped 3 bases from V and 2 bases from J, with 11 bases between. Germline V lookup: CDR1 MGHRA, CDR2 YSYEKL. This CDR3 contains 14 residues. CDR3 loop: CASSQEGATYEQYF. Here the CDR3 DNA reads TGCGCCAGCAGCCAGGAGGGTGCGACCTACGAGCAGTACTTC.

This chain uses TRBV28 with TRBJ1-1; D gene unclear. The CDR3 runs to 12 residues. V was clipped by 6 bases and J by 1 base, with 6 bases between them. The germline CDR1 and CDR2 sequences are MDHEN and SYDVKM. DNA for the CDR3: TGTGCCAGCAGCACATCGAACACTGAAGCTTTCTTT. It specifies CASSTSNTEAFF.

V is TRBV4-1 and J is TRBJ1-2; the D is unclear. The CDR3 contains 13 residues. Germline CDR1 MGHRA, CDR2 YSYEKL. V dropped 11 bases and J dropped 1 base, with 14 bases sitting between them. CDR3 region: CAVRGGINYGYTF. CDR3 sequence (DNA): TGCGCCGTCCGAGGAGGGATTAACTATGGCTACACCTTC.

In nucleotides, the CDR3 is TGTGCCTGGAGCGTAACAGGGACGGACACCGGGGAGCTGTTTTTT. This encodes CAWSVTGTDTGELFF. The V call is TRBV30, the J call TRBJ2-2; a possible D gene is TRBD1 (6 bases). Germline CDR1 reads GTSNPN; CDR2 reads SVGIG (reference sequence). V lost 3 bases and J 3 bases, leaving 14 bases between the germline ends. The CDR3 is 15 amino acids.

This clone came up once. The chain couples TRBV4-1 to TRBJ2-7; maybe TRBD1 (6 bases). This CDR3 spans 14 amino acids. Germline V gives CDR1 MGHRA, CDR2 YSYEKL. The V and J ends lost 1 base and 2 bases respectively, with 9 bases between them. In DNA form, the CDR3 reads TGCGCCAGCAGCCAAGCAGGGGCTGCCTACGAGCAGTACTTC. It yields the protein CASSQAGAAYEQYF.

This clone was counted at least ten times. The chain combines TRBV4-2 with TRBJ2-3; the match to TRBD2 covers 7 bases. The CDR3 has 15 amino acids. Trimming took 0 bases from V and 3 from J; bases not matched to a gene: 3. CDR1 is LGHNA and CDR2 is YNFKEQ in the germline V gene. CDR3 protein: CASSQDQLATDTQYF. Here the CDR3 DNA reads TGTGCCAGCAGCCAAGACCAACTAGCGACAGATACGCAGTATTTT.

The chain recombines TRBV7-2 with TRBJ1-2; perhaps TRBD1 as D (5 bases). This CDR3 is 15 amino acids long. The V gene's germline CDR1 is SGHTA and CDR2 FQGNSA. Trimming shortened V by 5 bases and J by 4 bases, and 17 bases separated the two germline ends. The CDR3 DNA reads TGTGCCAGCAGCCCAGCCCGGACAACGGCCTATGGCTACACCTTC. Translating gives CASSPARTTAYGYTF.

The chain has TRBV5-1 and TRBJ1-5; perhaps TRBD1 as D (6 bases). V was clipped by 4 bases and J by 7 bases, with 12 bases between them. This CDR3 spans 13 amino acids. Germline lookup yields CDR1 SGHRS and CDR2 YFSETQ. The CDR3 bases are TGCGCCAGCAGCGCGGGCCAGGGGCAGCCCCAGCATTTT. Amino acid sequence: CASSAGQGQPQHF.

The chain recombines TRBV7-9 with TRBJ1-2, with D uncertain. V was pared by 2 bases and J by 5 bases, with 9 bases between. The CDR3 length is 13 residues. Germline CDR1 is SEHNR and CDR2 is FQNEAQ (reference sequence). This CDR3 is CASSLRGTYGYTF. CDR3 DNA: TGTGCCAGCAGCTTACGTGGTACATATGGCTACACCTTC.

The V call is TRBV5-5, the J call TRBJ2-7, with D perhaps matching TRBD1 (5 bases). CDR1 is SGHKS, CDR2 YYEKEE, per germline (reference sequence). The CDR3 contains 13 residues. Trimming took 0 bases from V and 12 from J, leaving 16 bases between them. The CDR3 region is CASSLEQGSSWYF. As DNA, the CDR3 is TGTGCCAGCAGCTTGGAGCAGGGATCCAGCTGGTACTTC.

J is TRBJ2-2 and V is TRBV18, with 9 bases that match TRBD2. Per the germline V gene, CDR1 is KGHSH and CDR2 is LQKENI. V lost 4 bases, J lost 5 bases, and 8 bases stayed unmatched. This CDR3 comprises 16 residues. CDR3: CASSHETSGGTGELFF. The DNA of the CDR3 is TGTGCCAGCTCACATGAGACTAGCGGCGGGACCGGGGAGCTGTTTTTT. Variable domain in full (rest from reference TRBV18 and TRBJ2-2): NAGVMQNPRHLVRRRGQEARLRCSPMKGHSHVYWYRQLPEEGLKFMVYLQKENIIDESGMPKERFSAEFPKEGPSILRIQQVVRGDSAAYFCASSHETSGGTGELFFGEGSRLTVL.

V gene TRBV5-4 combines with J gene TRBJ1-2; 12 nucleotides line up with TRBD1. Germline CDR1 SGHNT, CDR2 YYREEE (reference sequence). The CDR3 sequence is 15 residues long. The trim removed 3 bases at V and 7 bases at J, leaving 7 bases unmatched. The CDR3 DNA follows: TGTGCCAGCAGCTGGGGGGGACAGGGGGCGGTTGGCTACACCTTC. This gives the protein CASSWGGQGAVGYTF.

The chain is built from TRBV9 and TRBJ2-3; 10 nucleotides agree with TRBD2. J was trimmed by 0 bases and V by 1 base; bases with no gene match: 2. Germline V gene data show CDR1 as SGDLS and CDR2 as YYNGEE. The length of the CDR3 is 16 residues. The CDR3 sequence is CASSVLTSGSTDTQYF. CDR3 bases: TGTGCCAGCAGCGTACTGACTAGCGGGAGCACAGATACGCAGTATTTT.

This sequence joins TRBV14 and TRBJ1-1, with 7 bases aligning to TRBD1. Germline loops: CDR1 SGHDN, CDR2 FVKESK. The ends lost 1 base at V and 5 bases at J; junction bases unmatched: 13. This CDR3 spans 17 amino acids. The CDR3 loop reads CASSQVGGWRGRTEAFF. In DNA form, the CDR3 reads TGTGCCAGCAGCCAAGTAGGGGGCTGGAGGGGGCGAACTGAAGCTTTCTTT.

This chain connects TRBV5-1 to TRBJ2-5; possible D gene TRBD2, 6 bases. V gave up 1 base and J gave up 4 bases, with 8 bases separating them. The CDR3 runs 13 residues. CDR1 is SGHRS and CDR2 is YFSETQ in the germline V gene. The CDR3 loop reads CASSLLRGETQYF. The CDR3 DNA reads as TGCGCCAGCAGCTTGCTGCGGGGAGAGACCCAGTACTTC.

This clone was seen a handful of times. The rearrangement links TRBV18 to TRBJ1-2, with D maybe TRBD1 (5 bases). There are 14 residues in the CDR3. Germline V gene data show CDR1 as KGHSH and CDR2 as LQKENI. V dropped 0 bases and J dropped 8 bases, with 13 bases sitting between them. CDR3 coding DNA: TGTGCCAGCTCACCACCGGCAGGGAAACGGGGCTACACCTTC. Its protein product is CASSPPAGKRGYTF.

The gene calls are TRBV6-6 and TRBJ2-1; D is perhaps TRBD2 (6 bases). This CDR3 has 14 amino acids. The germline V gene encodes CDR1 MNHNY and CDR2 SVGAGI (reference sequence). Trimming took 5 bases from V and 3 from J, leaving 11 bases between them. Here the CDR3 reads CASSAGTVYNEQFF. The CDR3 DNA reads as TGTGCCAGCAGTGCCGGGACTGTCTACAATGAGCAGTTCTTC.

The rearrangement uses TRBV28 and TRBJ2-7; tentative D call: TRBD2 (6 bases). CDR3 length: 21 residues. CDR1 is MDHEN, CDR2 SYDVKM, per germline. The ends were cut back, 4 bases at V and 4 bases at J, with 35 bases in the middle. The DNA of the CDR3 is TGTGCCAGCAGTTACCACCCCGACCTGTTCAGTGAGGAGGGCCGGTGGTACGAGCAGTACTTC. It yields the protein CASSYHPDLFSEEGRWYEQYF.

The chain combines TRBV6-7 with TRBJ2-7, with a possible D match to TRBD1 (6 bases). TRBV6-7 is classed as an ORF, of uncertain function. The CDR3 is 16 amino acids. Trimming pared 2 bases from V and 0 bases from J, leaving 14 bases between. The CDR3 sequence: CASSYRQGHLSYEQYF. CDR3 nucleotides: TGTGCCAGCAGTTACCGGCAGGGGCACCTCTCCTACGAGCAGTACTTC.

The chain is built from TRBV28 and TRBJ2-7; D remains unclear. V gave up 4 bases and J gave up 2 bases, with 9 bases separating them. The germline CDR1 and CDR2 sequences are MDHEN and SYDVKM. The CDR3 extends over 13 amino acids. The CDR3 region has the DNA TGTGCCAGCAGTTCAAAGGAGCCCTACGAGCAGTACTTC. Translating gives CASSSKEPYEQYF. Looking up the rest from reference TRBV28 and TRBJ2-7 gives the full variable domain: DVKVTQSSRYLVKRTGEKVFLECVQDMDHENMFWYRQDPGLGLRLIYFSYDVKMKEKGDIPEGYSVSREKKERFSLILESASTNQTSMYLCASSSKEPYEQYFGPGTRLTVT.

The CDR3: CASSLYSGEVYEQYF. Written as DNA, the CDR3 is TGTGCCAGCAGCTTATATTCGGGAGAGGTCTACGAGCAGTACTTC. The genes are TRBV7-2 and TRBJ2-7; D is perhaps TRBD2 (6 bases). The V gene lost 2 bases and the J gene lost 3 bases, with 14 bases spanning the gap. Germline CDR1 reads SGHTA; CDR2 reads FQGNSA. The CDR3 contains 15 residues.

The CDR3 protein is CACGSAKLFF. Here the CDR3 DNA reads TGTGCCTGTGGGAGTGCAAAACTGTTTTTT. The chain recombines TRBV30 with TRBJ1-4; D not certain. This CDR3 is built from 10 residues. V was trimmed by 6 bases and J by 10 bases, leaving 9 bases between them. CDR1 is GTSNPN, CDR2 SVGIG, per germline (reference sequence). The whole variable domain, filled in from reference TRBV30 and TRBJ1-4, reads SQTIHQWPATLVQPVGSPLSLECTVEGTSNPNLYWYRQAAGRGLQLLFYSVGIGQISSEVPQNLSASRPQDRQFILSSKKLLLSDSGFYLCACGSAKLFFGSGTQLSVL.

The chain links TRBV30 to TRBJ1-3, with D unclear. The V end was cut by 3 bases, the J end by 0 bases, with 18 bases between. Germline V gene sequence: CDR1 GTSNPN, CDR2 SVGIG (reference sequence). The CDR3 sequence is 17 residues long. CDR3 nucleotide sequence: TGTGCCTGGAGGAACCTCTTTACTACTAACTCTGGAAACACCATATATTTT. It encodes CAWRNLFTTNSGNTIYF. Full variable domain (rest looked up from reference TRBV30 and TRBJ1-3): SQTIHQWPATLVQPVGSPLSLECTVEGTSNPNLYWYRQAAGRGLQLLFYSVGIGQISSEVPQNLSASRPQDRQFILSSKKLLLSDSGFYLCAWRNLFTTNSGNTIYFGEGSWLTVV.

The CDR3 here is CASSLPLSDRDGDQPQHF. As DNA, the CDR3 is TGTGCCAGTAGTTTACCCCTAAGCGACAGGGACGGAGATCAGCCCCAGCATTTT. V is TRBV19 and J is TRBJ1-5, with 7 bases matching TRBD1. J was trimmed by 5 bases and V by 5 bases; bases with no gene match: 18. Germline CDR1 LNHDA, CDR2 SQIVND (reference sequence). This CDR3 has 18 amino acids.

The chain couples TRBV19 to TRBJ1-5; 8 nucleotides agree with TRBD1. Germline CDR1 and CDR2: LNHDA and SQIVND (reference sequence). The V segment lost 3 bases and the J segment 6 bases; nucleotides outside the gene matches: 10. This CDR3 is 16 amino acids long. CDR3 bases: TGTGCCAGTAGTATGAGGGAACAGGGGGAAGGTCAGCCCCAGCATTTT. This encodes CASSMREQGEGQPQHF.

J is TRBJ2-7 and V is TRBV7-9, with TRBD2 matching 12 bases. CDR1 is SEHNR, CDR2 FQNEAQ, per germline (reference sequence). V trimming: 4 bases; J trimming: 5 bases; junction bases outside the gene matches: 12. The CDR3 is made up of 17 amino acids. CDR3 nucleotides: TGTGCCAGCAGCTACCCACCTAGCGGGAGGGCCATCCACGAGCAGTACTTC. Its translation is CASSYPPSGRAIHEQYF. The variable domain in full, completed from reference TRBV7-9 and TRBJ2-7, reads DTGVSQNPRHKITKRGQNVTFRCDPISEHNRLYWYRQTLGQGPEFLTYFQNEAQLEKSRLLSDRFSAERPKGSFSTLEIQRTEQGDSAMYLCASSYPPSGRAIHEQYFGPGTRLTVT.

A remark on this clone: Other DNA sequences within the sample encode an identical CDR3. The V and J genes are TRBV7-2 and TRBJ2-3; TRBD2 aligns across 10 bases. The germline CDR1 and CDR2 sequences are SGHTA and FQGNSA. The CDR3 extends over 14 amino acids. V dropped 5 bases and J dropped 4; count of bases not matched to a gene: 3. CDR3 amino acids: CASSTGLAADTQYF. CDR3 DNA sequence: TGTGCCAGCAGCACCGGACTAGCGGCAGATACGCAGTATTTT.

This sequence joins TRBV28 and TRBJ2-2; 13 bases fit TRBD2. CDR1 is MDHEN and CDR2 is SYDVKM in the germline V gene. This CDR3 contains 18 residues. V lost 5 bases to trimming and J lost 3 bases; unmatched junction nucleotides: 9. The CDR3 DNA is TGTGCCAGCAGTCAATGGACTAGCGGGGGCGCGTACACCGGGGAGCTGTTTTTT. Translating gives CASSQWTSGGAYTGELFF.

V is TRBV6-5 and J is TRBJ2-7, with D tentatively TRBD2 (5 bases). Trimming removed 6 bases from V and 5 bases from J, with 11 bases in between. This CDR3 region has 12 residues. Germline assignment: CDR1 MNHEY and CDR2 SVGAGI. The CDR3 is CASSRGHNEQYF. The CDR3 coding sequence is TGTGCCAGCAGCCGGGGTCACAACGAGCAGTACTTC.

This sequence joins TRBV9 and TRBJ2-5, with a possible D match to TRBD1 (6 bases). Looked up from germline, CDR1 is SGDLS and CDR2 is YYNGEE. V was pared by 2 bases and J by 5 bases, with 16 bases between. This CDR3 contains 15 residues. DNA of the CDR3: TGTGCCAGCAGCGTCTGGCCCGAAACAGGGGAGACCCAGTACTTC. Amino acid sequence: CASSVWPETGETQYF.